Below are 16 T cell receptor beta chains sequenced from a single sample in a study of radiation and T cells in renal cell carcinoma. Measured with immunoSEQ multiplex PCR; TCRdb has only the in-frame clones, and not every one. This sample has roughly 160,000 clones, with approximately 90% found just once. Time point denoted: blood 4 weeks post-SBRT, at nephrectomy. The treatment was: 15 Gy SBRT to primary tumor, nephrectomy 4 weeks later. The specimen comprised blood, sampled from a patient whose treatment included radiotherapy and nephrectomy. The receptors stem from a woman between 45 and 60 years old with renal cell carcinoma.

Points on this clone: The junction differs from germline at one of its ends, possibly a read error. The chain combines TRBV7-7 with TRBJ2-1; 7 nucleotides agree with TRBD2. Germline lookup yields CDR1 SSHAT and CDR2 FNYEAQ (reference sequence). This CDR3 is 14 amino acids long. The CDR3 region is CASSLGGGGDEQFF. The CDR3 region has the DNA TGTGCTAGCAGCTTAGGTGGTGGGGGGGATGAGCAGTTCTTC.

The chain carries TRBV10-3 and TRBJ2-1, with TRBD1 as a possible D gene (5 bases). Germline CDR1 reads ENHRY; CDR2 reads SYGVKD. The CDR3 contains 14 residues. Trimming shortened V by 0 bases and J by 2 bases, and 5 bases separated the two germline ends. This CDR3 is CAISESDTYNEQFF. CDR3 in DNA: TGTGCCATCAGTGAGTCGGACACCTACAATGAGCAGTTCTTC.

The chain employs TRBV5-6 and TRBJ2-7; D tentatively fits TRBD1 or TRBD2 (5 bases each). The CDR3 length is 13 residues. V gave up 5 bases and J gave up 2 bases, with 11 bases separating them. CDR1 is SGHDT and CDR2 is YYEEEE in the germline V gene. CDR3 bases: TGTGCCAGCAGTTGGGACGCCGCCTACGAGCAGTACTTC. This gives the protein CASSWDAAYEQYF.

The chain couples TRBV6-1 to TRBJ1-2; 12 bases match TRBD1. Per the germline V gene, CDR1 is MNHNS and CDR2 is SASEGT. This CDR3 is 15 amino acids long. V trimming: 5 bases; J trimming: 4 bases; junction bases outside the gene matches: 5. In DNA, the CDR3 is TGTGCCAGCAGTCAAGGGACAGGGGGCTTCTATGGCTACACCTTC. Protein product: CASSQGTGGFYGYTF.

This chain joins TRBV5-1 and TRBJ1-2, with 7 bases fitting TRBD1. V lost 8 bases and J lost 6; bases outside the gene matches: 7. The CDR3 loop spans 12 amino acids. In germline, CDR1 is SGHRS, CDR2 YFSETQ. The CDR3: CASSQGRDGYTF. CDR3 sequence (DNA): TGCGCCAGTTCACAGGGGCGTGATGGCTACACCTTC.

The V and J genes are TRBV19 and TRBJ1-2; D unresolved. CDR3 length: 13 residues. The V gene's germline CDR1 is LNHDA and CDR2 SQIVND (reference sequence). The V end lost 3 bases, the J end lost 4 bases, and 9 bases lay between the germline ends. The CDR3 DNA is TGTGCCAGTAGTATCAATGAGCTCTATGGCTACACCTTC. It is translated as CASSINELYGYTF.

The chain carries TRBV19 and TRBJ2-7; D remains ambiguous. CDR3 length: 13 amino acids. CDR1 LNHDA and CDR2 SQIVND come from the germline V gene (reference sequence). The V end lost 7 bases, the J end lost 1 base, and 11 bases lay between the germline ends. In DNA, the CDR3 is TGTGCCAGTACCCACCCAGGTTCCTACGAGCAGTACTTC. Its translation is CASTHPGSYEQYF.

The chain joins TRBV9 to TRBJ1-2, with a weak D call TRBD1 (5 bases). Germline assignment: CDR1 SGDLS and CDR2 YYNGEE. Trimming stripped 3 bases from V and 0 bases from J, with 9 bases between. The CDR3 has 14 residues. The CDR3 sequence: CASSDLGPNYGYTF. Written as DNA, the CDR3 is TGTGCCAGCAGCGATTTGGGGCCTAACTATGGCTACACCTTC.

The V and J genes are TRBV7-6 and TRBJ2-2; no reliable D call. From germline, CDR1 is SGHVS and CDR2 FNYEAQ. The CDR3 has 14 amino acids. V gave up 2 bases and J gave up 2 bases, with 6 bases separating them. CDR3 loop: CASSLTDNTGELFF. CDR3 nucleotides: TGTGCCAGCAGCTTAACAGACAACACCGGGGAGCTGTTTTTT.

The chain carries TRBV4-2 and TRBJ1-2, with TRBD1 as a possible D gene (6 bases). Germline V lookup: CDR1 LGHNA, CDR2 YNFKEQ. V was trimmed by 5 bases and J by 2 bases, leaving 15 bases between them. The CDR3 has 15 amino acids. This chain's CDR3 is CASSTRTVGNYGYTF. The CDR3, as DNA: TGTGCCAGCAGCACCCGGACAGTTGGCAACTATGGCTACACCTTC.

The V and J genes are TRBV5-1 and TRBJ2-3; tentative D call: TRBD1 (6 bases). V dropped 2 bases and J dropped 3 bases, with 16 bases sitting between them. This CDR3 region has 16 residues. CDR1 SGHRS and CDR2 YFSETQ come from the germline V gene. The CDR3 sequence is CASSFGQTRPTDTQYF. The CDR3 DNA follows: TGCGCCAGCAGCTTTGGACAGACTCGTCCTACAGATACGCAGTATTTT.

The chain has TRBV20-1 and TRBJ2-7, with D perhaps matching TRBD1 (5 bases). In germline, CDR1 is DFQATT, CDR2 SNEGSKA (reference sequence). The CDR3 totals 11 residues. V was pared by 5 bases and J by 6 bases, with 11 bases between. For the CDR3, the DNA is TGCAGTGCTTTCAGGGTAAGCGAGCAGTACTTC. Amino acids: CSAFRVSEQYF.

The chain recombines TRBV4-1 with TRBJ1-2; D gene uncertain. This CDR3 is 17 amino acids long. Germline CDR1 and CDR2: MGHRA and YSYEKL. Trimming removed 2 bases from V and 0 bases from J, with 16 bases in between. CDR3 region: CASSQSRSLPPNYGYTF. The DNA of the CDR3 is TGCGCCAGCAGCCAATCTAGATCCTTACCCCCTAACTATGGCTACACCTTC.

J is TRBJ2-7 and V is TRBV19; D possibly matches TRBD1 or TRBD2 (6 bases each). Germline loops: CDR1 LNHDA, CDR2 SQIVND (reference sequence). This CDR3 has 16 residues. The V end lost 5 bases, the J end lost 5 bases, and 22 bases lay between the germline ends. The CDR3 loop reads CASSSFAGQGKNEQYF. In DNA, the CDR3 is TGTGCCAGTAGTTCTTTCGCGGGGCAGGGGAAGAACGAGCAGTACTTC. The whole variable domain, remainder taken from reference TRBV19 and TRBJ2-7, is DGGITQSPKYLFRKEGQNVTLSCEQNLNHDAMYWYRQDPGQGLRLIYYSQIVNDFQKGDIAEGYSVSREKKESFPLTVTSAQKNPTAFYLCASSSFAGQGKNEQYFGPGTRLTVT.

The rearrangement joins TRBV10-2 to TRBJ1-3; D is unresolved. The CDR3 spans 15 residues. V lost 2 bases and J lost 0, with 8 bases in between. Germline-derived CDR1 and CDR2 are WSHSY and SAAADI. The CDR3 sequence: CASSEPRPSGNTIYF. The CDR3 DNA sequence: TGCGCCAGCAGTGAGCCCAGGCCCTCTGGAAACACCATATATTTT.

There are a few counts of this clone. The chain links TRBV11-1 to TRBJ1-1, with D possibly TRBD1 on 5 matching bases. The V and J ends lost 3 bases and 2 bases respectively, with 10 bases between them. CDR3 length: 14 residues. In germline, CDR1 is SGHAT, CDR2 FQDESV (reference sequence). CDR3 nucleotide sequence: TGTGCCAGCAGCTTTACAGGAGCCAACACTGAAGCTTTCTTT. Amino acid sequence: CASSFTGANTEAFF.